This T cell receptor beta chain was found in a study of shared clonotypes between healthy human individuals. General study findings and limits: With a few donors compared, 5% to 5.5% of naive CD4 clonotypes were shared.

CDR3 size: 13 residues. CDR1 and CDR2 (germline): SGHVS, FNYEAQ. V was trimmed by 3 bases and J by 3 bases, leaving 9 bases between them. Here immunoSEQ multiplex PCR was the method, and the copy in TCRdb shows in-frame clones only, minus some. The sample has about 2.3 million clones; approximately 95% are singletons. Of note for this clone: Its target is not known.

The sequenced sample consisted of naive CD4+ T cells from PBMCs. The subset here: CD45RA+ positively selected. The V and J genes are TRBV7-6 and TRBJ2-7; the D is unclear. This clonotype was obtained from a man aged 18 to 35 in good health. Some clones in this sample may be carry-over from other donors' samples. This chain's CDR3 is CASSFGWNYEQYF. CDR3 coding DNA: TGTGCCAGCAGCTTCGGCTGGAACTACGAGCAGTACTTC.